These 13 T cell receptor beta chains were sequenced from one sample in a study of Ad26.COV2.S vaccination and SARS-CoV-2 variants. Method: immunoSEQ multiplex PCR; TCRdb's copy keeps in-frame clones and lacks some. Counted here are more than 300,000 clones, about 86% occurring once; the ten biggest clones make up 1.5% to 2%. Regarding treatment: 15 to 20 received Ad26.COV2.S at low or high dose, single or two shots; five or six received placebo; per-sample allocation not given. Each sample was drawn 63 days after the first injection (of vaccine or placebo). The sample in question was peripheral blood, obtained in a trial of Ad26.COV2.S vaccine versus placebo. The source of these receptors is a person between 18 and 65 years old who received the Ad26.COV2.S COVID-19 vaccine or a placebo.

V is TRBV5-1 and J is TRBJ2-5; D gene uncertain. The germline V and J ends were trimmed by 1 base and 2 bases, with 15 bases remaining between them. Germline V gene lookup returns CDR1 SGHRS and CDR2 YFSETQ. The CDR3 has 16 residues. CDR3 in amino acids: CASSLSGVVGQETQYF. CDR3 sequence (DNA): TGCGCCAGCAGCTTGAGTGGGGTTGTGGGTCAAGAGACCCAGTACTTC.

The chain recombines TRBV6-2 or TRBV6-3 with TRBJ2-1, with 11 bases aligning to TRBD2. Per the germline V gene, CDR1 is MNHEY and CDR2 is SVGEGT. The CDR3 runs to 15 residues. The trim removed 6 bases at V and 4 bases at J, leaving 5 bases unmatched. The CDR3 coding sequence is TGTGCCAGCAGCACGGGACTAGCGGCGTACAATGAGCAGTTCTTC. It codes for CASSTGLAAYNEQFF.

This clone appeared once. The chain uses TRBV7-9 and TRBJ2-5; D gene ambiguous. Germline CDR1 is SEHNR and CDR2 is FQNEAQ (reference sequence). This CDR3 is 14 amino acids long. The ends were cut back, 1 base at V and 1 base at J, with 7 bases in the middle. The CDR3 nucleotides read TGTGCCAGCAGCTTAGACAGCACCCAAGAGACCCAGTACTTC. Translation: CASSLDSTQETQYF.

J is TRBJ1-6 and V is TRBV4-1, with D tentatively TRBD1 (5 bases). Trimming stripped 2 bases from V and 2 bases from J, with 13 bases between. The germline V gene has CDR1 MGHRA and CDR2 YSYEKL. This CDR3 is 17 amino acids long. The CDR3 here is CASSQPLTGTYNSPLHF. CDR3 nucleotide sequence: TGCGCCAGCAGCCAACCGCTAACAGGAACCTATAATTCACCCCTCCACTTT.

The chain has TRBV18 and TRBJ1-3, with D uncertain. V was pared by 4 bases and J by 0 bases, with 13 bases between. Germline values: CDR1 KGHSH, CDR2 LQKENI. This CDR3 contains 16 residues. CDR3 sequence: CASSRTEIFSGNTIYF. For the CDR3, the DNA is TGTGCCAGCTCACGGACGGAAATCTTCTCTGGAAACACCATATATTTT.

This chain links TRBV9 with TRBJ2-3; D might be TRBD2 (6 bases). V lost 0 bases to trimming and J lost 1 base, with 9 bases between them. CDR3 length: 15 amino acids. The germline V gene has CDR1 SGDLS and CDR2 YYNGEE. CDR3 residues: CASSVVPGGTDTQYF. CDR3 sequence (DNA): TGTGCCAGCAGCGTAGTCCCGGGGGGCACAGATACGCAGTATTTT. Variable domain in full (rest from reference TRBV9 and TRBJ2-3): DSGVTQTPKHLITATGQRVTLRCSPRSGDLSVYWYQQSLDQGLQFLIQYYNGEERAKGNILERFSAQQFPDLHSELNLSSLELGDSALYFCASSVVPGGTDTQYFGPGTRLTVL.

The genes are TRBV10-3 and TRBJ1-4; D remains unclear. The germline gives CDR1 ENHRY, CDR2 SYGVKD. CDR3 size: 13 residues. V lost 3 bases to trimming and J lost 5 bases, with 7 bases between them. The CDR3 loop reads CAISDGLNEKLFF. CDR3 DNA sequence: TGTGCCATCAGTGACGGACTAAATGAAAAACTGTTTTTT.

This sequence joins TRBV4-3 and TRBJ1-2, with no clear D. CDR3 length: 14 amino acids. V was cut by 2 bases and J by 8 bases, with 15 bases left in between. CDR1 is LGHNA and CDR2 is YSLEER in the germline V gene. In DNA, the CDR3 is TGCGCCAGCAGCCAACTTAGTAAAGGGAGCGGCTACACCTTC. It specifies CASSQLSKGSGYTF.

V and J are TRBV5-1 and TRBJ2-3; the match to TRBD2 covers 8 bases. Losses at the gene ends were 4 bases for V and 2 bases for J; bases not matched to a gene: 6. Germline CDR1 SGHRS, CDR2 YFSETQ. CDR3 length: 15 amino acids. As DNA, the CDR3 is TGCGCCAGCAGCCCAGCGGGGGCCAACACAGATACGCAGTATTTT. This encodes CASSPAGANTDTQYF.

On this clone: Other nucleotide sequences from this sample produce the same CDR3. The chain is built from TRBV30 and TRBJ2-7, with D possibly matching TRBD1 (6 bases). Per the germline V gene, CDR1 is GTSNPN and CDR2 is SVGIG (reference sequence). The V end was cut by 1 base, the J end by 4 bases, with 8 bases between. There are 12 residues in the CDR3. CDR3: CAWSDRDYEQYF. CDR3 DNA sequence: TGTGCCTGGAGTGACAGGGATTACGAGCAGTACTTC. The full variable domain, its missing parts supplied by reference TRBV30 and TRBJ2-7, is SQTIHQWPATLVQPVGSPLSLECTVEGTSNPNLYWYRQAAGRGLQLLFYSVGIGQISSEVPQNLSASRPQDRQFILSSKKLLLSDSGFYLCAWSDRDYEQYFGPGTRLTVT.

V usage is TRBV6-5 and J usage is TRBJ1-2; D is possibly TRBD1 (5 bases). In germline, CDR1 is MNHEY, CDR2 SVGAGI. CDR3 size: 16 residues. V lost 0 bases and J 4 bases, leaving 15 bases between the germline ends. The CDR3 DNA sequence: TGTGCCAGCAGTTACTCCACCGGGGGGGGACTCTATGGCTACACCTTC. Protein sequence: CASSYSTGGGLYGYTF.

This clone has a single count. The chain couples TRBV7-2 to TRBJ2-5, with TRBD1 identical over 11 bases. The CDR3 consists of 14 residues. Germline loops: CDR1 SGHTA, CDR2 FQGNSA. The V and J ends lost 5 bases and 7 bases, in that order; junction bases with no gene match: 6. CDR3 nucleotides: TGTGCCAGCAGCCTAGGACAGGGGGCGACGACCCAGTACTTC. Its protein is CASSLGQGATTQYF.

V usage is TRBV19 and J usage is TRBJ2-3; D may be TRBD1 (7 bases). V shed 4 bases and J shed 2 bases, with 16 bases lying between them. This CDR3 has 16 residues. Germline V gives CDR1 LNHDA, CDR2 SQIVND (reference sequence). DNA for the CDR3: TGTGCCAGTAGTAATAGTTGGAGGGGGCACACAGATACGCAGTATTTT. Encoded protein: CASSNSWRGHTDTQYF. Full variable domain (rest looked up from reference TRBV19 and TRBJ2-3): DGGITQSPKYLFRKEGQNVTLSCEQNLNHDAMYWYRQDPGQGLRLIYYSQIVNDFQKGDIAEGYSVSREKKESFPLTVTSAQKNPTAFYLCASSNSWRGHTDTQYFGPGTRLTVL.